This entry concerns a single T cell receptor (beta chain). Its cognate antigen is unknown. From the germline J gene comes the end of the CDR3, since the read stops 3 residues before it. This sample is drawn from a study of T cells in women clearing cervical HPV infection. The wider study: No precancer developed; the control's incident HPV16 infection cleared within 12 months. Only a few women had HLA typing results available. Regarding the study as a whole: Repertoire richness, not evenness, was significantly elevated in CIN3+ cases versus controls.

TCRdb's copy holds only in-frame clones and misses some; the assay was immunoSEQ multiplex PCR. This sample's clone table lists about 21,000 clones. Trimming removed 2 bases from V and 5 bases from J; junction bases left unmatched: 0. Germline V CDR1 and CDR2: DFQATT, SNEGSKA (reference sequence). This CDR3 is built from 12 residues. J is TRBJ2-5 and V is TRBV20-1; 9 nucleotides line up with TRBD2. The receptor was isolated from a woman aged 18 to 75 with a cervical HPV16 infection that either progressed to CIN3+ or cleared (not recorded which). The sequencing input was blood buffy coat. The CDR3 sequence: CSARSGRETQYF. CDR3 DNA, as far as it was read: TGCAGTGCTAGAAGCGGGAGGGAGACC.